One and the same sample provided the 23 T cell receptor beta chains below, sequenced in a study of blood T cell repertoires in COVID-19. The data were produced by immunoSEQ multiplex PCR, yet TCRdb's version contains in-frame clones alone and is incomplete. The sample yields about 60,000 clones, about 77% seen once. The sequencing input was peripheral blood. The receptors derive from a human donor in a cohort sampled during active COVID-19.

This rearrangement joins TRBV6-1 to TRBJ1-5; 7 bases match TRBD1. The CDR3 runs 14 residues. The J segment lost 7 bases and the V segment lost 1 base, leaving 4 bases of the junction unmatched. Germline-derived CDR1 and CDR2 are MNHNS and SASEGT. CDR3 DNA: TGTGCCAGCAGTGAAGGAGGGGGCCAACAGCCCCAGCATTTT. Translated: CASSEGGGQQPQHF.

The chain is built from TRBV5-1 and TRBJ2-5, with 15 nucleotides matching TRBD2. Per the germline V gene, CDR1 is SGHRS and CDR2 is YFSETQ. The CDR3 length is 16 residues. V gave up 2 bases and J gave up 6 bases; unmatched junction bases: 5. The CDR3 is CASSFGLAGGQKTQYF. The CDR3 DNA reads as TGCGCCAGCAGCTTCGGACTAGCGGGAGGGCAGAAGACCCAGTACTTC.

The chain uses TRBV2 and TRBJ1-1, with D possibly being TRBD1 (5 bases). Germline V gene data show CDR1 as SNHLY and CDR2 as FYNNEI. The V and J ends lost 0 bases and 4 bases respectively, with 12 bases between them. The CDR3 loop spans 15 amino acids. DNA of the CDR3: TGTGCCAGCAGTGAAGCTGGGAGGGGCGGCACTGAAGCTTTCTTT. It encodes CASSEAGRGGTEAFF. Full variable domain (missing parts from reference TRBV2 and TRBJ1-1): EPEVTQTPSHQVTQMGQEVILRCVPISNHLYFYWYRQILGQKVEFLVSFYNNEISEKSEIFDDQFSVERPDGSNFTLKIRSTKLEDSAMYFCASSEAGRGGTEAFFGQGTRLTVV.

The chain links TRBV5-5 to TRBJ2-1, with 10 nucleotides matching TRBD1. Unmatched junction bases numbered 6, after V lost 4 bases and J lost 5 bases. The CDR3 runs to 15 residues. Germline CDR1 is SGHKS and CDR2 is YYEKEE (reference sequence). CDR3 in amino acids: CASSPRDRGNNEQFF. The CDR3 DNA sequence: TGTGCCAGCAGCCCAAGGGACAGGGGAAACAATGAGCAGTTCTTC.

At least ten counts were recorded for this clone. The V call is TRBV3-1 (or the pseudogene TRBV3-2), the J call TRBJ2-2; D perhaps matches TRBD2 (6 bases). Trimming took 3 bases from V and 2 from J, leaving 13 bases between them. From germline, CDR1 is LGHDT and CDR2 YNNKEL (reference sequence). The CDR3 length is 16 residues. The chain's CDR3 is CASSHGTSFNTGELFF. CDR3 nucleotides: TGTGCCAGCAGCCACGGGACTTCCTTTAACACCGGGGAGCTGTTTTTT.

The gene calls are TRBV4-2 and TRBJ2-2, with 7 bases that match TRBD2. The CDR3 consists of 15 residues. J was trimmed by 5 bases and V by 1 base; bases with no gene match: 4. Germline V gene sequence: CDR1 LGHNA, CDR2 YNFKEQ. In DNA, the CDR3 is TGTGCCAGCAGCCAAGTGAGGGAGGGTACCGGGGAGCTGTTTTTT. Amino acids: CASSQVREGTGELFF.

The V and J genes are TRBV28 and TRBJ1-6, with D tentatively TRBD1 (6 bases). Trimming pared 5 bases from V and 3 bases from J, leaving 8 bases between. Germline-derived CDR1 and CDR2 are MDHEN and SYDVKM. CDR3 length: 14 residues. DNA for the CDR3: TGTGCCAGCAGTACACAGGGCTATAATTCACCCCTCCACTTT. As protein: CASSTQGYNSPLHF. The entire variable domain, with the rest obtained from reference TRBV28 and TRBJ1-6, is as follows: DVKVTQSSRYLVKRTGEKVFLECVQDMDHENMFWYRQDPGLGLRLIYFSYDVKMKEKGDIPEGYSVSREKKERFSLILESASTNQTSMYLCASSTQGYNSPLHFGNGTRLTVT.

The CDR3 protein is CASSPQRGPQETQYF. CDR3 DNA sequence: TGTGCCAGCAGCCCCCAGCGGGGTCCCCAAGAGACCCAGTACTTC. The chain has TRBV11-2 and TRBJ2-5, with 7 bases identical to TRBD2. In germline, CDR1 is SGHAT, CDR2 FQNNGV. The ends lost 5 bases at V and 1 base at J; junction bases unmatched: 7. The CDR3 is 15 amino acids.

V and J are TRBV28 and TRBJ2-1; TRBD2 is a possible D gene (6 bases). Germline CDR1 and CDR2: MDHEN and SYDVKM. This CDR3 contains 14 residues. V shed 11 bases and J shed 3 bases, with 17 bases lying between them. CDR3 bases: TGTGCCGGCAAACGGGACGGGGGCTACAATGAGCAGTTCTTC. Its translation is CAGKRDGGYNEQFF.

The rearrangement joins TRBV5-1 to TRBJ2-2; 7 nucleotides agree with TRBD2. CDR3 length: 16 amino acids. Germline V CDR1 and CDR2: SGHRS, YFSETQ. J gave up 0 bases and V 5 bases, and 7 bases lay outside the gene matches. As DNA, the CDR3 is TGCGCCAGCAGTCAACCTAGCGGCCCGAACACCGGGGAGCTGTTTTTT. Protein: CASSQPSGPNTGELFF.

The chain recombines TRBV11-1 with TRBJ2-1; TRBD2 might be the D (6 bases). Germline V gene sequence: CDR1 SGHAT, CDR2 FQDESV (reference sequence). CDR3 length: 15 residues. The ends were cut back, 3 bases at V and 4 bases at J, with 13 bases in the middle. The CDR3 DNA follows: TGTGCCAGCAGCTTTGGGGGTAGCGGATACAATGAGCAGTTCTTC. Amino acids: CASSFGGSGYNEQFF.

This clone was observed a few times. The genes are TRBV19 and TRBJ2-2; D remains unclear. V dropped 3 bases and J dropped 1 base, with 12 bases sitting between them. This CDR3 is built from 16 residues. CDR1 is LNHDA, CDR2 SQIVND, per germline (reference sequence). The CDR3 protein is CASSMNAALNTGELFF. The CDR3 DNA is TGTGCCAGTAGTATGAACGCGGCCTTGAACACCGGGGAGCTGTTTTTT. The variable domain in full, with the rest retrieved from reference TRBV19 and TRBJ2-2, is DGGITQSPKYLFRKEGQNVTLSCEQNLNHDAMYWYRQDPGQGLRLIYYSQIVNDFQKGDIAEGYSVSREKKESFPLTVTSAQKNPTAFYLCASSMNAALNTGELFFGEGSRLTVL.

The rearrangement links TRBV6-5 to TRBJ2-1, with 13 bases that match TRBD2. The CDR3 runs to 15 residues. The V segment lost 7 bases and the J segment 6 bases; nucleotides outside the gene matches: 6. Germline V gene data show CDR1 as MNHEY and CDR2 as SVGAGI. DNA for the CDR3: TGTGCCAGCAAATTAAGACTAGCGGGAGGCAATGAGCAGTTCTTC. Translation gives CASKLRLAGGNEQFF.

This chain uses TRBV7-3 with TRBJ2-2, with TRBD2 identical over 14 bases. The CDR3 is 15 residues long. The germline CDR1 and CDR2 sequences are SGHTA and FQGTGA. V lost 3 bases and J lost 8; bases outside the gene matches: 2. The DNA of the CDR3 is TGTGCCAGCAGCTTTGGACTAGCGGGAGGAGGGGAGCTGTTTTTT. As protein: CASSFGLAGGGELFF.

The chain recombines TRBV19 with TRBJ1-1, with D unresolved. The germline CDR1 and CDR2 sequences are LNHDA and SQIVND (reference sequence). The CDR3 extends over 13 amino acids. The ends were cut back, 5 bases at V and 1 base at J, with 8 bases in the middle. CDR3: CASSQTPNTEAFF. CDR3 sequence (DNA): TGTGCCAGTAGTCAGACACCGAACACTGAAGCTTTCTTT. Combining the CDR3 with reference TRBV19 and TRBJ1-1 gives the whole variable domain DGGITQSPKYLFRKEGQNVTLSCEQNLNHDAMYWYRQDPGQGLRLIYYSQIVNDFQKGDIAEGYSVSREKKESFPLTVTSAQKNPTAFYLCASSQTPNTEAFFGQGTRLTVV.

This clone was seen a few times. The V call is TRBV5-1, the J call TRBJ2-7, with a weak D call TRBD1 (6 bases). V was cut by 4 bases and J by 3 bases, with 11 bases left in between. Per germline, CDR1 SGHRS and CDR2 YFSETQ. The CDR3 covers 13 residues. The CDR3 reads CASSVGTFYEQYF. CDR3 DNA: TGCGCCAGCAGCGTCGGGACATTCTACGAGCAGTACTTC.

Ten or more counts support this clone. The chain is built from TRBV27 and TRBJ2-1; the D gene is possibly TRBD2 (6 bases). Germline loops: CDR1 MNHEY, CDR2 SMNVEV (reference sequence). The CDR3 length is 15 residues. Trimming removed 5 bases from V and 8 bases from J, with 19 bases in between. CDR3 protein: CASSLRLGIYDEQFF. The CDR3 nucleotides read TGTGCCAGCAGTCTGCGACTAGGAATTTACGATGAGCAGTTCTTC.

This sequence joins TRBV15 and TRBJ1-4; D remains ambiguous. Germline V gene data show CDR1 as LNHNV and CDR2 as YYDKDF (reference sequence). There are 14 residues in the CDR3. V lost 1 base and J lost 5, with 8 bases in between. The CDR3 here is CATSRGTGNEKLFF. DNA for the CDR3: TGTGCCACCAGCAGAGGGACTGGGAATGAAAAACTGTTTTTT. Full variable domain (rest looked up from reference TRBV15 and TRBJ1-4): DAMVIQNPRYQVTQFGKPVTLSCSQTLNHNVMYWYQQKSSQAPKLLFHYYDKDFNNEADTPDNFQSRRPNTSFCFLDIRSPGLGDTAMYLCATSRGTGNEKLFFGSGTQLSVL.

The CDR3 reads CASSPGTGVSYEQYF. DNA for the CDR3: TGTGCCAGCAGCCCGGGGACAGGGGTTTCCTACGAGCAGTACTTC. The chain joins TRBV5-5 to TRBJ2-7, with 10 bases aligning to TRBD1. The CDR3 sequence is 15 residues long. The J segment lost 1 base and the V segment lost 4 bases, leaving 5 bases of the junction unmatched. Germline V gene data show CDR1 as SGHKS and CDR2 as YYEKEE (reference sequence).

The chain uses TRBV9 and TRBJ2-2, with 10 positions matching TRBD1. The CDR3 has 15 amino acids. In germline, CDR1 is SGDLS, CDR2 YYNGEE. With V trimmed by 2 bases and J by 4 bases, 2 bases remained unmatched. The CDR3 sequence: CASSVGQGFTGELFF. The CDR3 DNA is TGTGCCAGCAGCGTGGGACAGGGGTTCACCGGGGAGCTGTTTTTT.

This rearrangement joins TRBV11-2 to TRBJ1-3; 7 bases line up with TRBD1. V trimming: 4 bases; J trimming: 4 bases; junction bases outside the gene matches: 1. CDR3 length: 13 residues. Germline-derived CDR1 and CDR2 are SGHAT and FQNNGV. DNA for the CDR3: TGTGCCAGCAGCTCGGGACAGGGAAACACCATATATTTT. Translated, it gives CASSSGQGNTIYF.

The chain combines TRBV7-8 with TRBJ2-2; D is uncertain. The CDR3 contains 14 residues. Germline V gives CDR1 SGHVS, CDR2 FQNEAQ. The germline V and J ends were trimmed by 5 bases and 0 bases, with 7 bases remaining between them. The CDR3 reads CASSQRPNTGELFF. CDR3 in DNA: TGTGCCAGCAGCCAGCGACCGAACACCGGGGAGCTGTTTTTT.

V gene TRBV18 combines with J gene TRBJ2-1, with 7 bases aligning to TRBD2. Germline-derived CDR1 and CDR2 are KGHSH and LQKENI. The CDR3 consists of 14 residues. V dropped 3 bases and J dropped 7; count of bases not matched to a gene: 6. DNA of the CDR3: TGTGCCAGCTCACCCAGGGTCGGGGGGAATGAGCAGTTCTTC. Its translation: CASSPRVGGNEQFF.